This T cell receptor (beta chain) derives from a study of T cell responses to AZD1222 COVID-19 vaccine. Clones were sequenced by immunoSEQ multiplex PCR, and TCRdb holds only the in-frame ones, with some missing. The table has some 99,000 clones, roughly 90% seen once. Trimming stripped 5 bases from V and 9 bases from J, with 14 bases between. Looked up from germline, CDR1 is SEHNR and CDR2 is FQNEAQ (reference sequence). The CDR3 covers 13 residues. Study-wide findings and caveats: Clonal diversity may have been underestimated, and the donors were mostly white British, with more females than males. Unmutated variant regions are reportedly the target of nearly half of TCRs that are spike-specific.

As to this clone: Antigen: not known.

The chain links TRBV7-9 to TRBJ1-5; D call uncertain. The receptor comes from an adult in good health. The sample was peripheral blood, taken on day 0 of AZD1222 vaccination. In DNA, the CDR3 is TGTGCCAGCAGCCGGAGCGACTCCGGGCCCCAGCATTTT. The encoded protein is CASSRSDSGPQHF.